This TCR beta chain was obtained from a study of human T cells and chemical hapten exposure. Overall study context: 2% DPC was applied to around 2 cm by around 2 cm of upper inner arm skin for sensitization. Overall study findings and caveats: Donors, who had alopecia, may show an immune response that differs from healthy people's.

The length of the CDR3 is 13 residues. Between the trimmed V and J ends, which lost 3 bases and 6 bases, there was a span of 9 bases. Looked up from germline, CDR1 is MDHEN and CDR2 is SYDVKM. In its sample, this clonotype was seen many times. Its antigen is not known. MiXCR, run by TCRdb on the RACE reads, gives a single entry per CDR3 protein. Of about 85,000 distinct CDR3 sequences in the sample, 7.5% to 9.5% were seen once. Time point noted: pre-sensitization, week 0. Described treatment: therapeutic diphenylcyclopropenone sensitization with weekly scalp DPC. Source: whole blood, taken in connection with sensitization to the hapten diphenylcyclopropenone (DPC). The chain couples TRBV28 to TRBJ1-5, with D uncertain. The receptor's source is a man in his forties with alopecia areata. Some clones in this sample may be carry-over from other donors' samples. CDR3 bases: TGTGCCAGCAGTTTTGAGGGAATTCAGCCCCAGCATTTT. Its translation is CASSFEGIQPQHF. Complete variable domain (other parts from reference TRBV28 and TRBJ1-5): DVKVTQSSRYLVKRTGEKVFLECVQDMDHENMFWYRQDPGLGLRLIYFSYDVKMKEKGDIPEGYSVSREKKERFSLILESASTNQTSMYLCASSFEGIQPQHFGDGTRLSIL.